The 28 T cell receptor beta chains below all came from one sample that was sequenced in a study of OX40 agonist ivuxolimab in advanced cancers. Profiled with immunoSEQ multiplex PCR; TCRdb holds only in-frame clones, not every one. The sample has 90,000 to 100,000 clones; approximately 85% are singletons. The specimen comprised CD4+ or CD8+ T cells sorted from blood, sampled in a trial of the OX40 agonist ivuxolimab. These receptors came from an adult with an advanced solid tumor such as melanoma, head and neck, liver or kidney cancer.

The chain couples TRBV5-5 to TRBJ2-2; unclear D gene. Germline V gives CDR1 SGHKS, CDR2 YYEKEE (reference sequence). The CDR3 is 14 amino acids. Trimming shortened V by 0 bases and J by 8 bases, and 11 bases separated the two germline ends. The CDR3 here is CASSLVPDVGELFF. CDR3 DNA: TGTGCCAGCAGCTTGGTTCCTGACGTGGGGGAGCTGTTTTTT.

The chain has TRBV9 and TRBJ2-3; D might be TRBD2 (6 bases). The germline CDR1 and CDR2 sequences are SGDLS and YYNGEE. The CDR3 runs 15 residues. Deletions cut 3 bases from V and 4 bases from J, with 15 bases between. DNA for the CDR3: TGTGCCAGCAGCGCTTCGGGACTCCCCCCAGATACGCAGTATTTT. Amino acids: CASSASGLPPDTQYF.

In its sample, this clone was seen a few times. The chain recombines TRBV4-2 with TRBJ2-2; D remains ambiguous. Trimming took off 0 bases at V and 1 base at J, with 6 bases between the two ends. In germline, CDR1 is LGHNA, CDR2 YNFKEQ. The CDR3 extends over 15 amino acids. DNA for the CDR3: TGTGCCAGCAGCCAAGATGTTTTGAACACCGGGGAGCTGTTTTTT. Residues: CASSQDVLNTGELFF.

The CDR3 loop is CASSGGTGKTQYF. Here the CDR3 DNA reads TGTGCCAGCAGTGGTGGGACAGGGAAGACCCAGTACTTC. The rearrangement links TRBV2 to TRBJ2-5; 9 nucleotides line up with TRBD1. Germline CDR1 SNHLY, CDR2 FYNNEI. This CDR3 is built from 13 residues. The ends lost 4 bases at V and 6 bases at J; junction bases unmatched: 3.

The chain uses TRBV11-3 and TRBJ1-2, with no clear D. Germline V gene lookup returns CDR1 SGHNT and CDR2 YENEEA. V lost 5 bases and J lost 2, with 12 bases in between. The CDR3 runs to 14 residues. This CDR3 reads CASSVAYPNYGYTF. The CDR3 DNA follows: TGTGCCAGCAGCGTCGCCTATCCGAACTATGGCTACACCTTC.

The chain's CDR3 is CASSAPGTTSADTQYF. The CDR3 coding sequence is TGTGCCAGCAGTGCACCCGGGACCACGAGCGCAGATACGCAGTATTTT. The chain uses TRBV28 and TRBJ2-3; D tentatively reads TRBD1 or TRBD2 (5 bases each). The germline V and J ends were trimmed by 5 bases and 4 bases, with 19 bases remaining between them. This CDR3 has 16 residues. Germline V gene sequence: CDR1 MDHEN, CDR2 SYDVKM.

V and J are TRBV10-3 and TRBJ2-3; 7 bases fit TRBD1. Germline CDR1 and CDR2: ENHRY and SYGVKD. The CDR3 runs to 20 residues. J gave up 2 bases and V 2 bases, and 19 bases lay outside the gene matches. This CDR3 reads CAISELMRGQSKPHTDTQYF. CDR3 DNA: TGTGCCATCAGTGAGCTAATGAGGGGACAGTCTAAACCCCACACAGATACGCAGTATTTT.

V and J are TRBV4-3 and TRBJ2-7; no clear D gene. Germline lookup yields CDR1 LGHNA and CDR2 YSLEER. This CDR3 is 13 amino acids long. Trimming took off 1 base at V and 4 bases at J, with 8 bases between the two ends. CDR3 bases: TGCGCCAGCAGCCAAGGAAGGGATTACGAGCAGTACTTC. Translating gives CASSQGRDYEQYF.

The J gene is TRBJ2-1, the V gene TRBV6-4; D might be TRBD1 (6 bases). The germline V and J ends were trimmed by 7 bases and 0 bases, with 16 bases remaining between them. This CDR3 is built from 16 residues. CDR1 and CDR2 (germline): MRHNA, SNTAGT. The CDR3 reads CASTGTPGCSYNEQFF. The CDR3 region has the DNA TGTGCCAGCACCGGGACACCTGGTTGCTCCTACAATGAGCAGTTCTTC.

The chain employs TRBV6-5 and TRBJ2-2; D call uncertain. V was pared by 5 bases and J by 1 base, with 2 bases between. In germline, CDR1 is MNHEY, CDR2 SVGAGI. The CDR3 spans 12 residues. The CDR3 spells CASSQNTGELFF. CDR3 DNA: TGTGCCAGCAGTCAGAACACCGGGGAGCTGTTTTTT.

This chain connects TRBV11-3 to TRBJ2-1; D not resolved. From germline, CDR1 is SGHNT and CDR2 YENEEA. V lost 4 bases and J lost 9, with 22 bases in between. The CDR3 extends over 16 amino acids. The DNA of the CDR3 is TGTGCCAGCAGCTCCCCGTTGTTGGGCTTGCATAGTGAGCAGTTCTTC. It specifies CASSSPLLGLHSEQFF. The full variable domain, rest sourced from reference TRBV11-3 and TRBJ2-1, is EAGVVQSPRYKIIEKKQPVAFWCNPISGHNTLYWYLQNLGQGPELLIRYENEEAVDDSQLPKDRFSAERLKGVDSTLKIQPAELGDSAVYLCASSSPLLGLHSEQFFGPGTRLTVL.

The chain has TRBV19 and TRBJ2-1; D remains unclear. The CDR3 spans 15 residues. Germline CDR1 reads LNHDA; CDR2 reads SQIVND (reference sequence). Trimming took 0 bases from V and 5 from J, leaving 11 bases between them. This chain's CDR3 is CASSIDLPVDNEQFF. The CDR3 bases are TGTGCCAGTAGTATAGATCTGCCGGTTGACAATGAGCAGTTCTTC. The whole variable domain, remainder taken from reference TRBV19 and TRBJ2-1, is DGGITQSPKYLFRKEGQNVTLSCEQNLNHDAMYWYRQDPGQGLRLIYYSQIVNDFQKGDIAEGYSVSREKKESFPLTVTSAQKNPTAFYLCASSIDLPVDNEQFFGPGTRLTVL.

In DNA, the CDR3 is TGTGCCAGCAGTTTCCCCGGGACCTACGAGCAGTACTTC. It translates to CASSFPGTYEQYF. This chain uses TRBV28 with TRBJ2-7, with D perhaps TRBD2 (5 bases). The germline CDR1 and CDR2 sequences are MDHEN and SYDVKM. V gave up 3 bases and J gave up 2 bases, with 8 bases separating them. CDR3 length: 13 amino acids.

The rearrangement uses TRBV6-5 and TRBJ2-3; 7 bases align to TRBD1. The germline CDR1 and CDR2 sequences are MNHEY and SVGAGI. The CDR3 is 13 residues long. J lost 4 bases, V lost 7 bases, and 5 bases had no gene match. The CDR3 loop reads CASKPTGSDTQYF. In nucleotides, the CDR3 is TGTGCCAGCAAACCGACAGGGTCAGATACGCAGTATTTT.

This rearrangement joins TRBV7-2 to TRBJ2-7, with 12 positions matching TRBD1. The germline V gene encodes CDR1 SGHTA and CDR2 FQGNSA. This CDR3 has 14 amino acids. With 4 bases clipped from V and 7 bases from J, the junction kept 5 bases outside the gene matches. The CDR3 spells CASSWDRGREEQYF. In nucleotides, the CDR3 is TGTGCCAGCAGCTGGGACAGGGGGCGCGAGGAGCAGTACTTC.

J is TRBJ2-1 and V is TRBV21-1. TRBV21-1 is termed a pseudogene. The CDR3 has 15 amino acids. CDR3 bases: TGTGCCAGCAGCAAAGTCTCGGGGCCACGAGGTGAGCAGTTCTTC. It is translated as CASSKVSGPRGEQFF.

This clone was seen a single time. The chain is built from TRBV5-1 and TRBJ1-1; the D is unclear. Germline V gives CDR1 SGHRS, CDR2 YFSETQ. V gave up 4 bases and J gave up 2 bases, with 12 bases separating them. This CDR3 spans 14 amino acids. CDR3 sequence: CASSPLEDNTEAFF. In nucleotides, the CDR3 is TGCGCCAGCAGCCCCTTAGAGGATAACACTGAAGCTTTCTTT.

The chain joins TRBV27 to TRBJ1-1; no clear D gene. The CDR3 length is 12 residues. The germline CDR1 and CDR2 sequences are MNHEY and SMNVEV (reference sequence). The ends were cut back, 0 bases at V and 8 bases at J, with 7 bases in the middle. Here the CDR3 DNA reads TGTGCCAGCAGTTTATCGGGCGAAGAAGCTTTCTTT. Protein: CASSLSGEEAFF.

The chain joins TRBV6-1 to TRBJ2-1; tentatively, D is TRBD1 or TRBD2 (5 bases each). Germline CDR1 MNHNS, CDR2 SASEGT. The CDR3 loop spans 15 amino acids. V gave up 6 bases and J gave up 7 bases, with 19 bases separating them. CDR3 protein: CASRGGRTGTNEQFF. The CDR3 nucleotides are TGTGCCAGCAGAGGAGGACGGACGGGGACGAATGAGCAGTTCTTC.

This clone was picked up one time. This sequence joins TRBV19 and TRBJ1-4; 11 bases fit TRBD1. Trimming at V came to 3 bases and at J to 8 bases, leaving 5 bases not matched to a gene. CDR1 is LNHDA, CDR2 SQIVND, per germline (reference sequence). This CDR3 is 15 amino acids long. Written as DNA, the CDR3 is TGTGCCAGTAGTATCTCCGGGACAGGGGGGGAAAAACTGTTTTTT. Translation: CASSISGTGGEKLFF.

There are a few counts of this clone. The CDR3 nucleotides read TGTGCCAGCAGCCGCGCTGGCAGCCTCTCTGGAAACACCATATATTTT. Translation gives CASSRAGSLSGNTIYF. V and J are TRBV7-9 and TRBJ1-3; no clear D gene. V was cut by 5 bases and J by 0 bases, with 14 bases left in between. CDR1 SEHNR and CDR2 FQNEAQ come from the germline V gene (reference sequence). This CDR3 has 16 amino acids. Based on the CDR3 plus reference TRBV7-9 and TRBJ1-3, the full variable domain is DTGVSQNPRHKITKRGQNVTFRCDPISEHNRLYWYRQTLGQGPEFLTYFQNEAQLEKSRLLSDRFSAERPKGSFSTLEIQRTEQGDSAMYLCASSRAGSLSGNTIYFGEGSWLTVV.

The genes are TRBV6-1 and TRBJ1-3; D not certain. Trimming stripped 1 base from V and 0 bases from J, with 7 bases between. In germline, CDR1 is MNHNS, CDR2 SASEGT. The CDR3 loop spans 15 amino acids. The CDR3, as DNA: TGTGCCAGCAGTGAAGGACCGTTCTCTGGAAACACCATATATTTT. Translating it yields CASSEGPFSGNTIYF.

The CDR3 DNA reads TGCAGCGTTGAAAAGGGACTAGCGGGTGGAGAGCAGTACTTC. Protein sequence: CSVEKGLAGGEQYF. This chain joins TRBV29-1 and TRBJ2-7; TRBD2 agrees at 12 bases. The CDR3 loop spans 14 amino acids. V lost 2 bases to trimming and J lost 7 bases; unmatched junction nucleotides: 6. Germline V CDR1 and CDR2: SQVTM, ANQGSEA.

This chain uses TRBV15 with TRBJ2-7; possibly TRBD1 or TRBD2 for D (5 bases each). There are 12 residues in the CDR3. Trimming shortened V by 5 bases and J by 10 bases, and 15 bases separated the two germline ends. The V gene's germline CDR1 is LNHNV and CDR2 YYDKDF (reference sequence). The CDR3 DNA reads TGTGCCACCAGCGGGGGAAGGCCACCACAGTACTTC. Amino acids: CATSGGRPPQYF.

The rearrangement uses TRBV13 and TRBJ2-2; D is ambiguous. V lost 4 bases and J lost 1, with 10 bases in between. CDR1 and CDR2 from the germline V gene are PRHDT and FYEKMQ (reference sequence). The CDR3 runs 15 residues. The CDR3 nucleotides read TGTGCCAGCAGCTCACCCTGGGAGAACACCGGGGAGCTGTTTTTT. It yields the protein CASSSPWENTGELFF.

The gene calls are TRBV7-3 and TRBJ2-2, with TRBD2 matching 13 bases. The CDR3 extends over 16 amino acids. V was clipped by 4 bases and J by 13 bases; unmatched bases: 12. Germline values: CDR1 SGHTA, CDR2 FQGTGA. CDR3 DNA: TGTGCCAGCAGCTCAGGGAGCGGACTAGCGGGAGACGGGCTGTTTTTT. As protein: CASSSGSGLAGDGLFF.

This CDR3 reads CASSFSGFTEAFF. DNA for the CDR3: TGTGCCAGCAGTTTCTCGGGGTTCACTGAAGCTTTCTTT. The genes are TRBV27 and TRBJ1-1; D gene ambiguous. The length of the CDR3 is 13 residues. The germline gives CDR1 MNHEY, CDR2 SMNVEV (reference sequence). V lost 3 bases and J 4 bases, leaving 9 bases between the germline ends.

This chain connects TRBV11-2 to TRBJ2-7; D is undetermined. The CDR3 runs to 15 residues. V lost 3 bases, J lost 0 bases, and 12 bases lay in between. Germline CDR1 and CDR2: SGHAT and FQNNGV. The CDR3 nucleotides are TGTGCCAGCAGCTTTTCGGATTCGAGCTCCTACGAGCAGTACTTC. Its protein product is CASSFSDSSSYEQYF.